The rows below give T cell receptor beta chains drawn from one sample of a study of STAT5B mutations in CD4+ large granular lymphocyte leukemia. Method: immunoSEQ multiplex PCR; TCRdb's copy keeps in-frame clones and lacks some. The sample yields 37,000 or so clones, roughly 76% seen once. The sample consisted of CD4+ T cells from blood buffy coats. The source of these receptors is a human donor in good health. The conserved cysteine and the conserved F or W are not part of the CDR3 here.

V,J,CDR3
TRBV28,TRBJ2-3,ASSLMAAPSTDTQY
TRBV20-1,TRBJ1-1,SDGRKAEAF
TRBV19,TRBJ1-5,ASSLTGKAPQH
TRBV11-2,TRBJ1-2,ASSLVSAPGT
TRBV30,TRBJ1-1,AWSSPSGRAF
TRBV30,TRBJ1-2,AWSRDRPYGYT
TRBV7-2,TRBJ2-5,ASGKVTETQY
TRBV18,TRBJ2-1,ASSPVGNEQF
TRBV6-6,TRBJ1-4,ASRRDSTNEKLF
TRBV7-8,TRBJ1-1,ASSDPGPRAAEAF
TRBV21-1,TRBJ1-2,ASSPQEVGYT
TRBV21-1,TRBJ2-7,ASSKLRDRVYEQY
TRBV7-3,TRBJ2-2,ASSPAGAMNTGELF
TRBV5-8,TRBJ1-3,ASTRPRTSGNTIY
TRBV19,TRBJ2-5,ASRWTSGGSRETQY
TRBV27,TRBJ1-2,ASSPDNYGYT
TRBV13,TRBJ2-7,ASSFGTVGTYEQY
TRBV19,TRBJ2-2,ATYDTGNTGELF
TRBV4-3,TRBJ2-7,ASSRELAGALEQY
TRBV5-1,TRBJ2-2,ASTRGESGELF
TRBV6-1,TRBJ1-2,ASSPRGIPNYGYT
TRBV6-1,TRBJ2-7,ASRQGGSYEQY
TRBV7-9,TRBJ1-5,ASSLGQPGNQPQH
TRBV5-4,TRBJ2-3,ASSLVEGQQY
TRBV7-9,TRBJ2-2,ASSLAQSRTGELF
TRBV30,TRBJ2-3,AWSVVPAYTDTQY
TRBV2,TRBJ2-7,ASQGNSYEQY
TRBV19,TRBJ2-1,ASSIPHSPSYNEQF
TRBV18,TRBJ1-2,ASSPGVDRGADGYT
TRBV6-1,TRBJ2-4,ASSEPGHGMVIQY
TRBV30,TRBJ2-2,AWVRGATGELF
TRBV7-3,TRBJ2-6,ASSLSGPGANVLT